This T cell receptor (beta chain) was observed in a study of vaccination and CD4 T cells after COVID-19. As to this clonotype: The antigen is unknown.

This sample's treatment: roughly ten-day PBMC culture with coronavirus spike peptide pools or control peptides (ViraFEST assay). Ahead of the COVID-19 pandemic (2011-2018), the CD4+ T cells of the unexposed donor were collected. ViraFEST stimulated the growth of antigen-specific T cells using peptide pools and subsequently profiled their TCRs by sequencing. Culture of approximately 2.1 million PBMCs per well took place with approximately 9 IU/ml IL-2 and 8 to 10 ug/ml peptide pools. Germline CDR1 reads MNHEY; CDR2 reads SMNVEV (reference sequence). V shed 1 base and J shed 5 bases, with 17 bases lying between them. This CDR3 region has 16 residues. With the Oncomine TCR Beta short-read assay, DNA from cultured CD4+ T cells was sequenced. Investigators isolated genomic DNA from cultured CD4+ T cells. TCRdb fed the PCR reads into MiXCR, producing one record per CDR3 protein. The sample carries approximately 9,600 distinct CDR3 sequences, around 42% recorded once.

The source of this sequence is a human donor in good health. Sequencing was performed on CD4+ T cells from blood, cultured in vitro. The chain links TRBV27 to TRBJ2-5, with no clear D. CDR3 nucleotide sequence: TGTGCCAGCAGTTTATTCGCGGTCGGATCCCAGGAGACCCAGTACTTC. It codes for CASSLFAVGSQETQYF.